This T cell receptor beta chain was found in a study of control samples from healthy donors and cancer patients. This clone is a singleton in its sample. The assay was immunoSEQ multiplex PCR, and TCRdb's table has in-frame clones only and misses some. The sample lists 95,000 to 130,000 clones; 93% were seen once. The sequence derives from a man aged 25-40 years in good health. Sequencing was carried out using blood.

The CDR3 DNA reads TGTGCCAGCAGTTACTCGGGGGCGGAGACTGAAGCTTTCTTT. Encoded protein: CASSYSGAETEAFF. This chain connects TRBV6-6 to TRBJ1-1; D possibly corresponds to TRBD1 (6 bases). The CDR3 has 14 residues. Trimming stripped 0 bases from V and 5 bases from J, with 10 bases between. In germline, CDR1 is MNHNY, CDR2 SVGAGI (reference sequence).